The present TCR beta chain was sequenced within a study of T cells in Graves' hyperthyroidism and ophthalmopathy. Study-wide background: The authors collected peripheral blood at initial diagnosis, before any treatment.

The TCR beta CDR3 regions underwent amplification using RNA transcripts as the source. The TCR CDR3 was amplified in a first-round RT-PCR using the HTBI primer set. TCRdb called the multiplex PCR reads again in MiXCR, with one record for every CDR3 protein. The top ten hold around 27% of the sample, which has 450,000 to 650,000 distinct CDR3 sequences, less than 25% seen once. Germline lookup yields CDR1 SEHNR and CDR2 FQNEAQ (reference sequence). The CDR3 runs 13 residues. V dropped 1 base and J dropped 4 bases, with 5 bases sitting between them. Study findings and constraints: Blood shared most expanded thyroid clonotypes above 0.001. Separation of ophthalmopathy from stable hyperthyroidism was achieved by a 13 V-J model.

At least ten counts were recorded for this clonotype. Its antigen is currently unknown. The sample comprised blood. The TCR sequence derives from a man between 18 and 35 years old with Graves' hyperthyroidism. The J gene is TRBJ1-3, the V gene TRBV7-9; D remains ambiguous. CDR3 amino acids: CASSLDLGNTIYF. The CDR3 coding sequence is TGTGCCAGCAGCTTAGACCTAGGAAACACCATATATTTT.